These T cell receptor beta chains were read from a single sample in a study of cytomegalovirus exposure and HLA in healthy donors. Sequencing used immunoSEQ multiplex PCR; TCRdb keeps in-frame clones, though not all of them. The sample contains 150,000 or so clones, roughly 74% of which appear only once. Sequenced material: PBMCs. These receptors were obtained from a woman between 35 and 50 years old in good health and CMV-seropositive. Both conserved end residues are part of each CDR3. D genes are given only for firm matches.

CDR3 protein	D gene	J gene	V gene
CASSPGLSYEQYF	.	TRBJ2-7	TRBV6-5
CASSLVADNEQFF	.	TRBJ2-1	TRBV7-3
CASSSPNLLSGYTF	.	TRBJ1-2	TRBV11-1
CASSLAGNTEAFF	.	TRBJ1-1	TRBV11-2
CASSRRDTLHF	.	TRBJ1-5	TRBV28
CASSLFSGVQTDTQYF	.	TRBJ2-3	TRBV27
CASSVQAGGNTEAFF	.	TRBJ1-1	TRBV7-6
CASSNRQSGANVLTF	.	TRBJ2-6	TRBV25-1
CASIPGGGSQETQYF	TRBD2	TRBJ2-5	TRBV7-9
CASSLVGHEAFF	.	TRBJ1-1	TRBV11-1
CSVGWQGETGELFF	TRBD1	TRBJ2-2	TRBV29-1
CASSESSGQPYEQYF	.	TRBJ2-7	TRBV25-1
CASRNRASTNEKLFF	.	TRBJ1-4	TRBV27
CASSAPDSPSTDTQYF	.	TRBJ2-3	TRBV2
CASSPTGLAGKETQYF	TRBD2	TRBJ2-5	TRBV18
CASSHVGLAGENGELFF	TRBD2	TRBJ2-2	TRBV4-2
CSVGQGSGNTIYF	TRBD1	TRBJ1-3	TRBV29-1
CASSPSGSTQETQYF	.	TRBJ2-5	TRBV18
CASSLPSGTDTQYF	.	TRBJ2-3	TRBV5-4
CASSGDRGRRLYEQYF	TRBD1	TRBJ2-7	TRBV7-2
CASTPNRGPYEQYF	TRBD1	TRBJ2-7	TRBV7-2
CASSPPPGGQPQHF	.	TRBJ1-5	TRBV6-6
CASSLRQGEETQYF	TRBD1	TRBJ2-5	TRBV7-9
CASSPSADQPQHF	.	TRBJ1-5	TRBV7-2